The clone carrying this T cell receptor (beta chain) was detected only a few times. Antigen: not known. The data stem from a study of T cell responses to AZD1222 COVID-19 vaccine. Findings and limits, study-wide: Unmutated regions of variants are reportedly targeted by nearly half of spike-specific TCRs. It should be noted that donors were predominantly white British and more often female, and clonal diversity was possibly underestimated.

Some clones are missing from TCRdb's copy, which holds only in-frame ones; the method was immunoSEQ multiplex PCR. The repertoire includes approximately 150,000 clones, about 91% of them detected once, and less than 2.5% sits in the top ten. J lost 2 bases, V lost 2 bases, and 3 bases had no gene match. Germline CDR1 is MDHEN and CDR2 is SYDVKM. The CDR3 has 15 residues. The sequences come from peripheral blood, collected on day 0 of AZD1222 vaccination. This clonotype was sampled from an adult in good health. This chain connects TRBV28 to TRBJ1-2; 9 bases match TRBD1. The CDR3 here is CASSLGQGLNYGYTF. Written as DNA, the CDR3 is TGTGCCAGCAGTTTAGGACAGGGGCTCAACTATGGCTACACCTTC.